This TCR beta chain is drawn from a study of T cells in Graves' hyperthyroidism and ophthalmopathy. As to this clonotype: Its matching antigen is unknown.

General study results and limits: Ophthalmopathy, as predicted by the model, came a median 6.5 months after the prediction.

Amplification yielded TCR beta CDR3 regions, with RNA transcripts as the source. The primer set for the first-round RT-PCR of the TCR CDR3 was HTBI. A single record per CDR3 protein comes from TCRdb applying MiXCR to the multiplex PCR reads. The sample has about 590,000 distinct CDR3 sequences, 15% to 19% seen once. From germline, CDR1 is ENHRY and CDR2 SYGVKD. The CDR3 loop spans 15 amino acids. V dropped 6 bases and J dropped 7; count of bases not matched to a gene: 14. It was uncontrolled infection, other autoimmune disease, pregnancy or lactation that excluded patients. The diagnoses drew upon clinical symptoms, serum thyroxine and TRAb, thyroid ultrasound and orbital computed tomography. A roughly 10 ml volume of fresh peripheral blood provided the PBMCs.

The TCR comes from a woman aged 25-40 years with Graves' hyperthyroidism. The chain is built from TRBV10-3 and TRBJ1-1, with 7 positions matching TRBD1. Sequencing was performed on blood. CDR3 bases: TGTGCCATCAGCGGGCAGGGGGAGGTATATAATGAAGCTTTCTTT. Its protein product is CAISGQGEVYNEAFF.